Shown below are 15 T cell receptor beta chains from a single sample sequenced in a study of CD8+CD57+ T cells in acquired aplastic anemia. Researchers used genomic DNA as the template to profile TCR beta VDJ and CDR3. One entry per CDR3 protein, called by TCRdb with MiXCR from the reads. The sample has about 200,000 distinct CDR3 sequences, almost 35% seen once. Sequenced: sorted CD4+, CD8+, or CD8+CD57+ T cells (not recorded which) from PBMCs. All receptors come from a human donor in good health, serving as a control.

This clonotype was found many times. The gene calls are TRBV5-1 and TRBJ2-7; 9 nucleotides line up with TRBD2. This CDR3 has 14 residues. Per germline, CDR1 SGHRS and CDR2 YFSETQ. The trim removed 6 bases at V and 5 bases at J, leaving 9 bases unmatched. The CDR3 nucleotides read TGCGCCAGCACCATTAGCGGGAGCTCTGACGAGCAGTACTTC. Translation: CASTISGSSDEQYF.

The sample holds many counts of this clonotype. The chain carries TRBV7-2 and TRBJ2-1, with TRBD1 as a possible D gene (6 bases). The germline V and J ends were trimmed by 5 bases and 3 bases, with 11 bases remaining between them. CDR3 size: 14 residues. The germline V gene encodes CDR1 SGHTA and CDR2 FQGNSA. CDR3 nucleotide sequence: TGTGCCAGCAGCCCTTGGACAGACTACAATGAGCAGTTCTTC. Translated, it gives CASSPWTDYNEQFF.

This sequence joins TRBV2 and TRBJ2-1; D is perhaps TRBD1 or TRBD2 (5 bases each). The J call may be mistaken, given a closer DNA end match to TRBJ2-3. This CDR3 spans 15 amino acids. Germline CDR1 SNHLY, CDR2 FYNNEI. CDR3 amino acids: CASSRDGASYNEQYF. CDR3 nucleotide sequence: TGTGCCAGCAGCCGGGACGGAGCCTCCTACAATGAGCAGTATTTT.

In its sample, this clonotype was seen a few times. The gene calls are TRBV5-4 and TRBJ2-3, with D tentatively TRBD2 (5 bases). This CDR3 contains 15 residues. Germline V gene sequence: CDR1 SGHNT, CDR2 YYREEE (reference sequence). Between the trimmed V and J ends, which lost 0 bases and 2 bases, there was a span of 10 bases. The CDR3 here is CASSLGGPNTDTQYF. In DNA form, the CDR3 reads TGTGCCAGCAGCTTGGGCGGGCCCAACACAGATACGCAGTATTTT.

This clonotype has only one observation. A junction boundary mismatches the germline segment, possibly from a read error. As DNA, the CDR3 is TGTGCCAGCAGCTTAGGTCGACTCAGGGCCTCTCGCTTCCTTTTT. This translates into CASSLGRLRASRFLF. This chain links TRBV7-9 with TRBJ1-6, with TRBD1 as a possible D gene (5 bases). CDR1 and CDR2 (germline): SEHNR, FQNEAQ (reference sequence). The CDR3 loop spans 15 amino acids.

The rearrangement joins TRBV15 to TRBJ1-2; weak D call: TRBD1 (5 bases). The CDR3 sequence is 13 residues long. Trimming took 3 bases from V and 4 from J, leaving 9 bases between them. CDR1 is LNHNV and CDR2 is YYDKDF in the germline V gene (reference sequence). The CDR3 protein is CATSSGAVYGYTF. DNA of the CDR3: TGTGCCACCAGCAGTGGGGCTGTCTATGGCTACACCTTC. Using reference TRBV15 and TRBJ1-2 for the parts outside the CDR3, the full variable domain is DAMVIQNPRYQVTQFGKPVTLSCSQTLNHNVMYWYQQKSSQAPKLLFHYYDKDFNNEADTPDNFQSRRPNTSFCFLDIRSPGLGDTAMYLCATSSGAVYGYTFGSGTRLTVV.

This chain joins TRBV12-3 or TRBV12-4 and TRBJ1-3; unclear D gene. This CDR3 is 14 amino acids long. V gave up 4 bases and J gave up 4 bases, with 11 bases separating them. The CDR3 reads CASSSSAQGNTIYF. The CDR3 DNA is TGTGCCAGCAGTTCGTCCGCACAGGGAAACACCATATATTTT.

This clonotype has only one observation. V and J are TRBV5-1 and TRBJ1-1; the D is unclear. The CDR3 has 13 residues. Deletions cut 2 bases from V and 4 bases from J, with 9 bases between. Germline-derived CDR1 and CDR2 are SGHRS and YFSETQ. CDR3 amino acids: CASSLYTSTEAFF. CDR3 DNA sequence: TGCGCCAGCAGCTTATATACGAGCACTGAAGCTTTCTTT.

V usage is TRBV25-1 and J usage is TRBJ2-2; 8 bases are a match to TRBD1. This CDR3 region has 16 residues. With V trimmed by 5 bases and J by 1 base, 6 bases remained unmatched. CDR1 is MGHDK and CDR2 is SYGVNS in the germline V gene. DNA for the CDR3: TGTGCCAGCAGTCCATGGACAGGGCAGAACACCGGGGAGCTGTTTTTT. Encoded protein: CASSPWTGQNTGELFF.

This clonotype was counted at least ten times. The chain joins TRBV7-2 to TRBJ1-1, with TRBD1 as a possible D gene (5 bases). CDR3 length: 15 residues. Trimming pared 3 bases from V and 3 bases from J, leaving 14 bases between. The germline gives CDR1 SGHTA, CDR2 FQGNSA. The CDR3 loop is CASSFYPGSDTEAFF. CDR3 sequence (DNA): TGTGCCAGCAGCTTTTACCCAGGGTCGGACACTGAAGCTTTCTTT.

This clonotype has at least ten counts. The gene calls are TRBV19 and TRBJ2-7; TRBD1 matches at 9 bases. Trimming cost V 1 base and J 3 bases; bases outside gene matches: 4. The CDR3 runs 15 residues. Germline CDR1 is LNHDA and CDR2 is SQIVND (reference sequence). The CDR3, as DNA: TGTGCCAGTAGTATAGTACAGGGGGCACACTACGAGCAGTACTTC. Its translation is CASSIVQGAHYEQYF. Combining the CDR3 with reference TRBV19 and TRBJ2-7 gives the whole variable domain DGGITQSPKYLFRKEGQNVTLSCEQNLNHDAMYWYRQDPGQGLRLIYYSQIVNDFQKGDIAEGYSVSREKKESFPLTVTSAQKNPTAFYLCASSIVQGAHYEQYFGPGTRLTVT.

In this sample, this clonotype turned up many times. V gene TRBV7-8 combines with J gene TRBJ1-1; D is unclear. Trimming took off 5 bases at V and 7 bases at J, with 11 bases between the two ends. Per germline, CDR1 SGHVS and CDR2 FQNEAQ. The CDR3 extends over 12 amino acids. CDR3 region: CASSTRGVEAFF. The CDR3 DNA reads TGTGCCAGCAGCACCCGAGGCGTTGAAGCTTTCTTT.

The chain employs TRBV12-5 and TRBJ1-2; possible D gene TRBD1, 6 bases. Germline V gene sequence: CDR1 LGHNT, CDR2 FRNRAP. V lost 5 bases and J lost 4, with 23 bases in between. The CDR3 sequence is 17 residues long. As DNA, the CDR3 is TGTGCTAGTGGTCCAATCGGAGGGACAATCTGGGCCTATGGCTACACCTTC. This codes for CASGPIGGTIWAYGYTF.

On this clonotype itself: This may stem from a read error, because a much larger clone lies one nucleotide away. This rearrangement joins TRBV19 to TRBJ2-1; 13 bases align to TRBD2. V shed 3 bases and J 5 bases; nucleotides not matched to a gene: 13. The CDR3 runs to 19 residues. Germline CDR1 reads LNHDA; CDR2 reads SQIVND (reference sequence). The CDR3 coding sequence is TGTGCCAGTAGTATTCGTACTAGCGGGAGGGCCGGTCCCCACAATGAGCAGTTCTTC. Translated, it gives CASSIRTSGRAGPHNEQFF.

This clonotype came up many times. This sequence joins TRBV5-6 and TRBJ1-2; maybe TRBD1 (5 bases). There are 13 residues in the CDR3. Trimming removed 2 bases from V and 7 bases from J, with 12 bases in between. The germline CDR1 and CDR2 sequences are SGHDT and YYEEEE. CDR3 in DNA: TGTGCCAGCAGCTTCGGGACGCCTCTTGGCTACACCTTC. Translation gives CASSFGTPLGYTF.